This TCR beta chain was sequenced for a study of blood T cell repertoires in COVID-19. Turning to the study itself: Italy, Spain and the United States were the sources of the convalescent and acute COVID-19 samples. The cDNA or gDNA used as material had been derived from T cells, B-cell-depleted T cells, or PBMCs.

Sequencing used immunoSEQ multiplex PCR; TCRdb keeps in-frame clones, though not all of them. The table includes roughly 410,000 clones, roughly 86% detected once. J gave up 4 bases and V 8 bases, and 8 bases lay outside the gene matches. CDR3 size: 15 residues. The germline V gene encodes CDR1 MNHEY and CDR2 SVGAGI. The sample holds one count of this clone. The gene calls are TRBV6-5 and TRBJ2-2; 9 bases agree with TRBD1. The receptor's source is an older woman with COVID-19, enrolled during active disease. The sample comprised peripheral blood. CDR3 amino acids: CASGRDREGTGELFF. CDR3 coding DNA: TGTGCCAGCGGGAGGGACAGGGAGGGCACCGGGGAGCTGTTTTTT.